This T cell receptor (beta chain) comes out of a study of T cell responses to AZD1222 COVID-19 vaccine. The study, taken as a whole, reports: Breadth and depth of Spike-specific TCRs rose after two AZD1222 doses. Repertoire sampling occurred only after the peak T cell response. Spike was spanned by vaccine-associated CD4 TCRs, which were dominant at 160-218 and 743-854. Most donors were white British, females outnumbered males, and clonal diversity was possibly underestimated.

The CDR3 has 13 residues. CDR1 is GTSNPN, CDR2 SVGIG, per germline (reference sequence). Deletions cut 5 bases from V and 2 bases from J, with 10 bases between. Notes on this clone: Its antigen is currently unknown.

Libraries were prepared by immunoSEQ multiplex PCR; TCRdb keeps only in-frame clonotypes and omits some of them. The sample lists 120,000 to 150,000 clones, 85% to 95% occurring once. Sequenced here: peripheral blood, sampled on day 0 of MenACWY control vaccination. This rearrangement joins TRBV30 to TRBJ1-3; unclear D gene. This clonotype originated in an adult in good health. The CDR3 sequence is CAWARGAGNTIYF. Here the CDR3 DNA reads TGTGCCTGGGCGCGAGGAGCTGGAAACACCATATATTTT. Drawing the rest from reference TRBV30 and TRBJ1-3, the complete variable domain is SQTIHQWPATLVQPVGSPLSLECTVEGTSNPNLYWYRQAAGRGLQLLFYSVGIGQISSEVPQNLSASRPQDRQFILSSKKLLLSDSGFYLCAWARGAGNTIYFGEGSWLTVV.